These T cell receptor beta chains were read from a single sample in a study of blood T cells in healthy people across ages. TCRdb reprocessed the 5' RACE reads via MiXCR and lists one record per CDR3 protein. Altogether about a million distinct CDR3 sequences are present, roughly two fifths being singletons, with the ten largest covering about an eighth. What was sequenced was blood. The receptors shown here come from a man between 18 and 35 years old in good health. Each CDR3 is given with its conserved first and last residue. Fields, in order: J gene, V gene, CDR3 protein.

TRBJ1-5	TRBV4-2	CASSQESRNQPQHF
TRBJ1-6	TRBV19	CASGDSRNSPLHF
TRBJ2-2	TRBV7-6	CASSWDGATGELFF
TRBJ2-3	TRBV20-1	CSAGGLAGGPGGSTDTQYF
TRBJ1-4	TRBV6-5	CASSYDRALTNEKLFF
TRBJ1-2	TRBV2	CASSGQEIWGYTF
TRBJ2-3	TRBV25-1	CASRMGENTQYF
TRBJ2-3	TRBV5-1	CATRTGSTDTQYF
TRBJ1-2	TRBV6-1	CASRPTGERGYTF
TRBJ1-6	TRBV9	CASSVGPSSYNSPLHF
TRBJ2-1	TRBV7-3	CASSLTPGVTYNEQFF
TRBJ2-1	TRBV20-1	CSARPRGEFTIRDEQFF
TRBJ2-2	TRBV4-3	CASSQEFGGITGELFF
TRBJ2-1	TRBV28	CASSRVSGSYNEQFF
TRBJ1-2	TRBV7-2	CASSPRTDPDGYTF
TRBJ2-5	TRBV24-1	CATSDLRETQYF
TRBJ2-5	TRBV2	CASHPRMGQKETQYF
TRBJ2-3	TRBV12-3/TRBV12-4	CASSKLARGTDTQYF
TRBJ1-1	TRBV12-3/TRBV12-4	CASSKGGRWDTEAFF
TRBJ2-3	TRBV4-2	CASSQESTGTSTDTQYF
TRBJ2-7	TRBV4-3	CASSQDLNRGDYEQYF
TRBJ1-1	TRBV6-5	CACSYNPNTEAFF
TRBJ1-1	TRBV7-2	CASSFAIEAFF
TRBJ2-1	TRBV7-3	CASSLPGLEQFF
TRBJ1-1	TRBV6-1	CASSENWNTEAFF
TRBJ1-2	TRBV6-2/TRBV6-3	CASSYSRDTYGYTF
TRBJ2-1	TRBV7-2	CASSPHREANEQFF
TRBJ1-5	TRBV12-3/TRBV12-4	CAGSRGDGNQPQHF
TRBJ2-1	TRBV20-1	CSARVGGSSYNEQFF
TRBJ2-7	TRBV20-1	CSANRGSYEQYF
TRBJ1-4	TRBV5-1	CASSVTGSNEKLFF
TRBJ1-2	TRBV12-3/TRBV12-4	CASHRTGGYGYTF
TRBJ1-2	TRBV2	CASTPGQGTNYGYTF
.	TRBV20-1	CSARDRPEHNEQYF
TRBJ2-7	TRBV7-2	CASSLDVGYEQYF
TRBJ2-3	TRBV10-3	CAISELGLASTDTQYF
TRBJ1-4	TRBV20-1	CSARGQLATNEKLFF
TRBJ1-3	TRBV18	CASSPVQAYSGNTIYF
TRBJ1-3	TRBV7-2	CASSWGQGYTIYF
TRBJ1-4	TRBV6-1	CASSEGQAGEKLFF
TRBJ1-2	TRBV9	CASSVGPGGNYGYTF
TRBJ1-2	TRBV20-1	CSAREGNRGLLNHGYTF
TRBJ2-7	TRBV11-3	CASSLTQNNEQYF
TRBJ2-7	TRBV3-1	CAIGPTYEQYF